These T cell receptor beta chains were read from a single sample in a study of shared clonotypes between healthy human individuals. Method: immunoSEQ multiplex PCR; TCRdb's copy keeps in-frame clones and lacks some. The sample contains about 2 million clones, over 85% of which appear only once. Sequencing input: naive CD4+ T cells sorted from blood. These receptor sequences come from a man between 18 and 29 years old in good health. The CDR3 runs from the conserved cysteine through the conserved F or W. Each record gives: CDR3 protein, CDR3 DNA, clone size, V gene, D gene, J gene. A D gene is named only where the DNA matches it firmly. Rows give clone size only sometimes, using once, few, many, or a class for an expanded clone.

CASSLFGGELFF TGTGCCAGCAGCTTATTTGGCGGGGAGCTGTTTTTT NA TRBV11-3 NA TRBJ2-2
CASSSPYSYEQYF TGTGCCAGCAGTTCCCCATATTCCTACGAGCAGTACTTC NA TRBV28 NA TRBJ2-7
CASSYGTGVYEQYF TGTGCCAGCAGTTATGGGACAGGGGTGTACGAGCAGTACTTC NA TRBV6-5 TRBD1 TRBJ2-7
CASRVGVHNEQFF TGTGCCAGCAGGGTGGGGGTTCACAATGAGCAGTTCTTC NA TRBV6-1 NA TRBJ2-1
CASSLTPTSPGTDTQYF TGTGCCAGCAGCTTAACGCCCACTAGCCCAGGCACAGATACGCAGTATTTT NA TRBV7-3 NA TRBJ2-3
CASTSLLIDNEQFF TGTGCCAGCACCTCCTTGCTTATAGACAATGAGCAGTTCTTC NA TRBV2 NA TRBJ2-1
CASSTGRRASYEQYF TGTGCCAGCAGCACGGGACGGAGGGCTTCCTACGAGCAGTACTTC NA TRBV2 NA TRBJ2-7
CASSPTSAVSGNTIYF TGTGCCAGCAGCCCTACCTCGGCGGTTTCTGGAAACACCATATATTTT NA TRBV7-6 NA TRBJ1-3
CASSYYTSKNTEAFF TGTGCCAGCAGTTACTACACATCAAAGAACACTGAAGCTTTCTTT once TRBV6-5 NA TRBJ1-1
CASSSTTGATQYF TGTGCCAGCAGTTCGACCACAGGGGCAACTCAGTACTTC NA TRBV27 TRBD1 TRBJ2-4
CASSPLGDQPQHF TGTGCCAGCTCACCTCTGGGGGATCAGCCCCAGCATTTT NA TRBV18 NA TRBJ1-5
CASSLALVQETQYF TGTGCCAGCAGCTTGGCCCTTGTCCAAGAGACCCAGTACTTC NA TRBV5-6 NA TRBJ2-5
CATSGQSNSPLHF TGTGCCACCAGCGGACAGAGTAATTCACCCCTCCACTTT NA TRBV15 NA TRBJ1-6
CASSYTGDNEQFF TGTGCCAGCTCATATACTGGAGACAATGAGCAGTTCTTC once TRBV18 NA TRBJ2-1
CATSRDRNRGNEKLFF TGTGCCACCAGCAGAGATCGGAACAGGGGCAATGAAAAACTGTTTTTT NA TRBV15 TRBD1 TRBJ1-4
CSVDLSGTDTQYF TGCAGCGTTGACCTTAGCGGCACAGATACGCAGTATTTT NA TRBV29-1 NA TRBJ2-3
CASSSGQGNEQYF TGCGCCAGCAGCTCGGGACAGGGAAACGAGCAGTACTTC NA TRBV5-1 TRBD1 TRBJ2-7
CASSRGATGDLLPLYTIYF TGTGCCAGCAGCCGCGGGGCGACAGGGGACTTACTGCCTCTTTACACCATATATTTT NA TRBV9 TRBD1 TRBJ1-3
CASSFRDWITDTQYF TGTGCCAGCAGCTTCCGGGACTGGATCACAGATACGCAGTATTTT NA TRBV13 NA TRBJ2-3
CASSPPGTPDTQYF TGTGCCAGCTCACCACCGGGGACACCCGATACGCAGTATTTT NA TRBV18 NA TRBJ2-3
CASSSRQGEQYF TGTGCCAGCAGTTCCCGCCAGGGCGAGCAGTACTTC NA TRBV28 NA TRBJ2-7
CASSPGQVGYGYTF TGTGCCAGCAGCCCGGGACAAGTGGGCTATGGCTACACCTTC NA TRBV7-3 NA TRBJ1-2
CSVGGSSGFQETQYF TGCAGCGTTGGGGGGTCTAGCGGGTTCCAAGAGACCCAGTACTTC NA TRBV29-1 TRBD2 TRBJ2-5
CASSPGRVTYEKLFF TGCGCCAGCAGCCCAGGGAGGGTTACTTATGAAAAACTGTTTTTT once TRBV4-1 NA TRBJ1-4
CASSLPPWASGGRNTGELFF TGTGCCAGCAGCTTACCCCCCTGGGCTAGCGGGGGGAGGAACACCGGGGAGCTGTTTTTT NA TRBV7-8 TRBD2 TRBJ2-2
CAISPGTGISYEQYF TGTGCCATCAGTCCCGGGACAGGGATTTCCTACGAGCAGTACTTC NA TRBV10-3 TRBD1 TRBJ2-7
CASSLQGAETQYF TGTGCCAGCAGCTTACAGGGGGCCGAGACCCAGTACTTC NA TRBV5-4 TRBD1 TRBJ2-5
CAISESGQPNYGYTF TGTGCCATCAGTGAGTCGGGACAGCCAAACTATGGCTACACCTTC NA TRBV10-3 TRBD1 TRBJ1-2
CASSLGQGAGELFF TGTGCCAGCAGCTTAGGACAAGGCGCCGGGGAGCTGTTTTTT NA TRBV11-3 NA TRBJ2-2
CASTKGQNYGYTF TGTGCCAGCACCAAGGGACAGAACTATGGCTACACCTTC NA TRBV7-9 TRBD1 TRBJ1-2
CASSQDAQSSSYEQYF TGCGCCAGCAGCCAAGATGCACAATCGAGCTCCTACGAGCAGTACTTC NA TRBV4-1 NA TRBJ2-7
CASSLELAGVSYEQYF TGTGCCAGCAGCTTGGAGCTAGCGGGAGTTTCCTACGAGCAGTACTTC NA TRBV5-4 TRBD2 TRBJ2-7
CASSQDWLDTQYF TGTGCCAGCAGCCAAGATTGGTTGGATACGCAGTATTTT once TRBV14 NA TRBJ2-3
CASSYPGTGNTEAFF TGTGCCAGCAGTTACCCCGGGACAGGAAACACTGAAGCTTTCTTT NA TRBV6-6 TRBD1 TRBJ1-1
CASTGGLATEAFF TGTGCCAGCACCGGGGGGCTAGCCACTGAAGCTTTCTTT NA TRBV18 NA TRBJ1-1
CSVATGGSGELFF TGCAGCGTCGCCACGGGGGGGTCCGGGGAGCTGTTTTTT NA TRBV29-1 TRBD2 TRBJ2-2
CASWSRDGYGYTF TGTGCCAGTTGGAGCCGGGACGGCTATGGCTACACCTTC NA TRBV2 NA TRBJ1-2
CASRQGITEAFF TGTGCCAGCAGACAGGGGATCACTGAAGCTTTCTTT NA TRBV6-5 TRBD1 TRBJ1-1
CASAQGPSYEQYF TGTGCCAGCGCCCAAGGTCCCTCCTACGAGCAGTACTTC NA TRBV9 NA TRBJ2-7
CASSLGGWAETQYF TGTGCCAGCAGCTTAGGGGGCTGGGCAGAGACCCAGTACTTC NA TRBV7-3 NA TRBJ2-5
CASSLRFVGRLAKNIQYF TGTGCCAGCAGCTTAAGGTTTGTCGGGAGACTAGCCAAAAACATTCAGTACTTC NA TRBV7-3 NA TRBJ2-4